This T cell receptor (beta chain) was obtained from a study of technical replicates of blood from several donors. TCRdb keeps only in-frame clones here, not all; method: immunoSEQ multiplex PCR. Of approximately 88,000 clones listed, around 94% are singletons. V was pared by 10 bases and J by 3 bases, with 20 bases of the junction left unmatched. This CDR3 has 17 residues. The V gene's germline CDR1 is SNHLY and CDR2 FYNNEI. The chain combines TRBV2 with TRBJ2-5; 7 bases are a match to TRBD1. The sample consisted of T cells isolated from PBMCs. The TCR was taken from a human donor in good health. In nucleotides, the CDR3 is TGTGCCACACAGCAGTCCAGGACAGGCAACTTTAAAGAGACCCAGTACTTC. It specifies CATQQSRTGNFKETQYF.